These T cell receptor beta chains were read from a single sample in a study of OX40 agonist ivuxolimab in advanced cancers. Profiled with immunoSEQ multiplex PCR; TCRdb holds only in-frame clones, not every one. Here the sample spans some 10,000 clones, about 87% being singletons. This specimen consisted of CD4+ or CD8+ T cells sorted from blood, obtained in a trial of the OX40 agonist ivuxolimab. These receptors were taken from an adult with an advanced solid tumor such as melanoma, head and neck, liver or kidney cancer. CDR3s include the opening cysteine and the closing phenylalanine or tryptophan. Fields, in order: V gene, D gene, J gene, clone size, CDR3 DNA, CDR3 protein. A D gene is named only where the DNA matches it firmly. A row's size may be missing; if present it is once, few, many or a size class.

TRBV6-6	-	TRBJ2-7	-	TGTGCCAGCAGTTACTCGGGGGAGCAGTACTTC	CASSYSGEQYF
TRBV27	-	TRBJ2-7	-	TGTGCCAGCAGTAAAGGCATGAACGAGCAGTACTTC	CASSKGMNEQYF
TRBV27	-	TRBJ2-3	-	TGTGCCAGCAGCCCCTCGTTCGGGGATACGCAGTATTTT	CASSPSFGDTQYF
TRBV19	-	TRBJ1-1	once	TGTGCCAGTAGTATAGATCGGTCTAGGACGGCGACTATGAACACTGAAGCTTTCTTT	CASSIDRSRTATMNTEAFF
TRBV2	-	TRBJ1-2	-	TGTGCCAGCATCGAGAGGGGGAGCGACTATGGCTACACCTTC	CASIERGSDYGYTF
TRBV21-1	-	TRBJ1-5	-	TGTGCCAGCAGCAAAGAACGCCGCAATCAGCCCCAGCATTTT	CASSKERRNQPQHF
TRBV11-1	TRBD1	TRBJ2-5	-	TGTGCCAGCAGCTTAGATCTTACAGGGGCGATCCAAGAGACCCAGTACTTC	CASSLDLTGAIQETQYF
TRBV19	TRBD1	TRBJ1-2	-	TGTGCCAGTAGTAATTGGACAGGGGACTATGGCTACACCTTC	CASSNWTGDYGYTF
TRBV13	-	TRBJ1-2	-	TGTGCCAGCAGCTCCTCCGGACTTTGGGGCTACACCTTC	CASSSSGLWGYTF
TRBV15	TRBD1	TRBJ1-1	-	TGTGCCACCAGCAGAGACAGGGGGCTAAATACTGAAGCTTTCTTT	CATSRDRGLNTEAFF
TRBV5-8	-	TRBJ2-7	-	TGTGCCAGCAGCTTTAGTCCCCCAACTCCCTACGAGCAGTACTTC	CASSFSPPTPYEQYF
TRBV5-1	-	TRBJ1-1	-	TGCGCCAGCAGAGAGGCCCCGGGGACTGAAGCTTTCTTT	CASREAPGTEAFF
TRBV19	-	TRBJ2-3	-	TGTGCCAGTAGGCACCGAGCTCTCACAGATACGCAGTATTTT	CASRHRALTDTQYF
TRBV7-9	TRBD2	TRBJ2-7	-	TGTGCCAGCAGCTCCACCAACCTAGCGGGAGGCTCCTACGAGCAGTACTTC	CASSSTNLAGGSYEQYF
TRBV28	TRBD2	TRBJ2-7	-	TGTGCCAGCAGTTTAGATTTCGCAGGGAGGGACTACGAGCAGTACTTC	CASSLDFAGRDYEQYF
TRBV4-1	-	TRBJ2-7	-	TGCGCCAGCAGCCCCTCGGGGGACACCTACGAGCAGTACTTC	CASSPSGDTYEQYF
TRBV5-1	-	TRBJ1-5	-	TGCGCCAGCAGCTTGGCCGGGGGCAATCAGCCCCAGCATTTT	CASSLAGGNQPQHF
TRBV28	TRBD1	TRBJ1-1	-	TGTGCCACCGACAGGGTACAGGGGGCTTTCTTT	CATDRVQGAFF
TRBV9	TRBD1	TRBJ1-1	-	TGTGCCAGCAGCGTGGGGGGACAGGAAGCTTTCTTT	CASSVGGQEAFF
TRBV29-1	-	TRBJ2-3	-	TGCAGCGTTAGCTCCGGGACGATAGAGTGGTATTTT	CSVSSGTIEWYF
TRBV6-6	-	TRBJ1-6	few	TGTGCCAGCAGGGAGGACATCTCCCTCCACTTT	CASREDISLHF
TRBV7-9	-	TRBJ1-4	once	TGTGCCAGCAGCTTGGAGGCCGCGGGTGAAAAACTGTTTTTT	CASSLEAAGEKLFF
TRBV7-9	-	TRBJ1-1	-	TGTGCCAGCAGCTTAGCGTTCAGGGGAGCTGAAGCTTTCTTT	CASSLAFRGAEAFF
TRBV28	-	TRBJ1-3	-	TGTGCCAGCAGTTTTAGCTCACCCCTAAACACCATATATTTT	CASSFSSPLNTIYF
TRBV27	-	TRBJ2-7	-	TGTGCCAGCACCTGGGGGATTACCTACGAGCAGTACTTC	CASTWGITYEQYF
TRBV9	-	TRBJ2-7	-	TGTGCCAGCAGCATAGCGGACGGAAGCTCCTACGAGCAGTACTTC	CASSIADGSSYEQYF
TRBV6-5	-	TRBJ1-2	-	TGTGCCAGCAGTTACGGGGCGACCTATGGCTACACCTTC	CASSYGATYGYTF
TRBV9	-	TRBJ2-7	-	TGTGCCAGCAGCGTAGGAGATAAATACGAGCAGTACTTC	CASSVGDKYEQYF
TRBV27	TRBD2	TRBJ2-1	-	TGTGCCAGCAGTTTGTCTAGCGGTAGCTCCTACAATGAGCAGTTCTTC	CASSLSSGSSYNEQFF
TRBV5-1	-	TRBJ2-2	-	TGCGCCAGCAGCTTGGGTGGCGGGGAGCTGTTTTTT	CASSLGGGELFF
TRBV5-8	TRBD1	TRBJ2-7	-	TGTGCCAGCAGAGAGACAGGGGGAAGGTACGAGCAGTACTTC	CASRETGGRYEQYF
TRBV9	TRBD2	TRBJ2-3	-	TGTGCCTCTAGCTTAGCGGGGGGGCCGACAGATACGCAGTATTTT	CASSLAGGPTDTQYF
TRBV5-5	-	TRBJ1-1	once	TGTGCCAGCAGCTTGTTTCGGGGAGGCACTGAAGCTTTCTTT	CASSLFRGGTEAFF
TRBV9	TRBD1	TRBJ1-6	-	TGTGCCAGCAGCGTCGACAGGGGGGATAATTCACCCCTCCACTTT	CASSVDRGDNSPLHF
TRBV27	-	TRBJ1-1	-	TGTGCCACCTCGACAGGGAACACTGAAGCTTTCTTT	CATSTGNTEAFF
TRBV19	TRBD2	TRBJ2-3	once	TGTGCCAGTAGTGGGACTAGCGGGCCCAAGACAGATACGCAGTATTTT	CASSGTSGPKTDTQYF
TRBV7-6	TRBD2	TRBJ2-1	once	TGTGCCAGCAGCACCCCTAGCGGGGGCCCCTCCTACAATGAGCAGTTCTTC	CASSTPSGGPSYNEQFF
TRBV9	-	TRBJ1-2	-	TGTGCCAGCAGCGTAGAGGAGGTGGGACCCTATGGCTACACCTTC	CASSVEEVGPYGYTF
TRBV5-5	-	TRBJ1-1	-	TGTGCCAGCAGCTTTAGATACACTGAAGCTTTCTTT	CASSFRYTEAFF
TRBV6-5	-	TRBJ1-5	once	TGTGCCAGCAGTTACTCGAGTCGGGACGCCCGAAGGGATTTT	CASSYSSRDARRDF
TRBV10-3	-	TRBJ2-7	-	TGTGCCATCAGTGAGCTGAAACCCGGACATTTCGAGTTCTACGAGCAGTACTTC	CAISELKPGHFEFYEQYF
TRBV2	-	TRBJ1-2	-	TGTGCCAGCAGTGAACAGGGTAACTATGGCTACACCTTC	CASSEQGNYGYTF
TRBV27	-	TRBJ1-1	-	TGTGCCAGCAGAACTGTTACAGGGTCAAACACTGAAGCTTTCTTT	CASRTVTGSNTEAFF
TRBV27	TRBD1	TRBJ2-7	few	TGTGCCAGCAGTTTATCGGCCAGGGGGAGTGGGTACGAGCAGTACTTC	CASSLSARGSGYEQYF
TRBV10-3	-	TRBJ2-7	few	TGTGCCAACTCCGGGGACATCTCCTACGAGCAGTACTTC	CANSGDISYEQYF
TRBV29-1	TRBD1	TRBJ2-7	-	TGCAGCGGCCGGGACAGGGGGCTCGACGAGCAGTACTTC	CSGRDRGLDEQYF
TRBV6-1	-	TRBJ1-2	-	TGTGCCAGCAGTGGACCCGGGGAGAACGGCTACACCTTC	CASSGPGENGYTF
TRBV27	-	TRBJ1-3	once	TGTGCCAGCCTCGGGCCTGGAAACACCATATATTTT	CASLGPGNTIYF
TRBV29-1	-	TRBJ1-1	-	TGCAGCGGGGGGCGGATAGGACCAGAAGCTTTCTTT	CSGGRIGPEAFF
TRBV7-2	-	TRBJ2-6	-	TGTGCCAGCAGCTTAGTGGTCCTTCTCACCTCTGGGGCCAACGTCCTGACTTTC	CASSLVVLLTSGANVLTF
TRBV28	-	TRBJ2-7	-	TGTGCCAGCAGTTCTGATTACGAGCAGTACTTC	CASSSDYEQYF
TRBV5-5	-	TRBJ1-1	-	TGTGCCAGCAGCTCCCCGAAGGGGGGGGGAGATACTGAAGCTTTCTTT	CASSSPKGGGDTEAFF
TRBV28	TRBD1	TRBJ2-3	-	TGTGCCAGCAGTTTACTGGGACAGCGACTCACAGATACGCAGTATTTT	CASSLLGQRLTDTQYF
TRBV2	TRBD2	TRBJ2-5	-	TGTGCCAGCAGTGACGACTGGGTGGCTAGCGGAGAGACCCAGTACTTC	CASSDDWVASGETQYF
TRBV27	-	TRBJ2-1	once	TGTGCCAGCAGTCAGCGGGACACGTACAATGAGCAGTTCTTC	CASSQRDTYNEQFF
TRBV30	-	TRBJ1-3	once	TGTGCCTGGAGTGTACTTAGTCCAGGCGTCTCTGGAAACACCATATATTTT	CAWSVLSPGVSGNTIYF
TRBV6-4	-	TRBJ2-3	-	TGTGCCAGCAGTGATGGTGGTCATACGCAGTATTTT	CASSDGGHTQYF
TRBV11-2	TRBD1	TRBJ1-1	-	TGTGCCAGCAGCTCCCTGGGACAGGGGCTTGAAGCTTTCTTT	CASSSLGQGLEAFF
TRBV6-1	-	TRBJ2-7	-	TGTGCCAGCAGTGAAGCTTACTTC	CASSEAYF
TRBV7-3	-	TRBJ2-6	-	TGTGCCAGCAGCGCGACCGTCTTACAAAGTCGGGCCAACGTCCTGACTTTC	CASSATVLQSRANVLTF